The clone carrying this T cell receptor (beta chain) was seen only a few times. Its antigen is as yet unknown. UMIs and sample barcodes were carried by the TCR alpha and TCR beta cDNA libraries that 5'RACE produced using constant-segment primers. One entry per CDR3 protein results from TCRdb running MiXCR on the 5' RACE reads. Of 470,000 or so distinct CDR3 sequences in the sample, about 20% were seen once. This sample was included in a study of T-cell memory formation after mild COVID-19. Study outcomes and limitations: Memory cells collected pre-infection included some clones that later responded, suggesting cross-reactive memory joined.

Per germline, CDR1 GTSNPN and CDR2 SVGIG (reference sequence). CDR3 length: 15 amino acids. V lost 1 base to trimming and J lost 4 bases; unmatched junction nucleotides: 6. This rearrangement joins TRBV30 to TRBJ2-3; 9 bases match TRBD2. Source material: PBMCs or a T cell subset sorted from them (not recorded which). This TCR derives from an adult woman who had mild COVID-19 (a few samples of this study predate the infection). Cell type and time point are not known. The CDR3 DNA follows: TGTGCCTGGAGTGAGGCGGGAGGGCCACCAGATACGCAGTATTTT. This sequence encodes CAWSEAGGPPDTQYF.